The clone carrying this TCR beta chain was seen a few times. Its matching antigen is unknown. The sample holds other DNA sequences that translate to the same CDR3. The data belong to a study of graft-versus-host responses after intestinal transplantation. Overall study: Recipients got multivisceral, liver-intestinal, or isolated intestinal transplants. After anti-thymocyte globulin induction, recipients took tacrolimus and steroids for approximately 3 years.

TCRdb's copy holds only in-frame clones and misses some; the assay was immunoSEQ multiplex PCR. The sample holds some 100,000 clones, 92% seen once. This CDR3 has 15 amino acids. The V segment lost 4 bases and the J segment 3 bases; nucleotides outside the gene matches: 9. Germline V gene lookup returns CDR1 ENHRY and CDR2 SYGVKD. Study-wide results and caveats: GvH clones were identified in recipient marrow, with some first appearing in ileum or blood. Graft-versus-host to host-versus-graft clonal ratios in allografts were high in patients with graft-donor T cell macrochimerism.

Sequences were derived from unstimulated CD8+ T cells sorted from spleen or lymph node cells, sampled before transplant. The TCR was taken from a human donor who was the organ donor for an intestinal transplant. The V and J genes are TRBV10-3 and TRBJ2-7; 7 bases line up with TRBD2. CDR3 DNA: TGTGCCATCAGTGCGGGCCCCAGGGACTACTACGAGCAGTACTTC. Its translation is CAISAGPRDYYEQYF.